This T cell receptor beta chain was obtained from a study of T cell changes during pregnancy in multiple sclerosis (dated by TCRdb to the late 2010s). Background for the entire study: The study looked at changes in the T cell repertoire across pregnancy in women with multiple sclerosis.

The library was generated by the immunoSEQ multiplex PCR assay. TCRdb took this table from immuneACCESS and kept in-frame rearrangements with V and J called. Such tables lack part of the clones; where checked against another copy, unresolved V genes explain under half of the gap, and the rest is unexplained. Counted in this sample were 100,000 or so clones; approximately 90% of them appeared once. The ten largest account for 0.7% to 0.9% of the sample. A note on this clone: Its recognized antigen is unknown. It has no much larger one-base neighbor in the sample; base qualities were not kept.

V lost 2 bases and J lost 4 bases, and the count of bases not matched to a germline gene is 4. The CDR3, from cysteine to phenylalanine, totals 14 residues. Of the read, only the CDR3 DNA is kept; its 42 bases are in frame from base 1. CDR1 and CDR2 are read off the germline V gene as MNHNS and SASEGT. The chain uses TRBV6-1 and TRBJ1-2, and 7 junctional nucleotides match TRBD1. The source of this sequence is a female donor in good health, enrolled as a control in a pregnancy study. The specimen comprised peripheral blood, sampled in the second trimester of pregnancy. The nucleotide sequence is TGTGCCAGCAGTGAAAGGGGGACAGTCTATGGCTACACCTTC. Its amino acids are CASSERGTVYGYTF.